This T cell receptor beta chain appears in the sequencing data of a study of blood T cell repertoires in COVID-19. Under the authors' procedure: Estimation of nucleated cell counts was performed using reference gene primer amplification. TCRdb's table, derived via immunoSEQ multiplex PCR, lists solely in-frame clones and lacks some. For V, J and clone size, that table is used; D and trimming come from the DNA. The profile shows under 95,000 clones, around nine tenths of them singletons. V lost 1 base, J lost 4 bases, and 7 bases lay in between. CDR1 is LGHDT and CDR2 is YNNKEL in the germline V gene (reference sequence). This CDR3 spans 14 amino acids.

V is TRBV3-1 (or the pseudogene TRBV3-2) and J is TRBJ2-2, with a possible D match to TRBD1 (5 bases). This TCR came from a man between 60 and 75 years old with acute or convalescent COVID-19. The source material was peripheral blood. The DNA for the CDR3 is TGTGCCAGCAGCCAAGGACAGACCACCGGGGAGCTGTTTTTT. It codes for CASSQGQTTGELFF.